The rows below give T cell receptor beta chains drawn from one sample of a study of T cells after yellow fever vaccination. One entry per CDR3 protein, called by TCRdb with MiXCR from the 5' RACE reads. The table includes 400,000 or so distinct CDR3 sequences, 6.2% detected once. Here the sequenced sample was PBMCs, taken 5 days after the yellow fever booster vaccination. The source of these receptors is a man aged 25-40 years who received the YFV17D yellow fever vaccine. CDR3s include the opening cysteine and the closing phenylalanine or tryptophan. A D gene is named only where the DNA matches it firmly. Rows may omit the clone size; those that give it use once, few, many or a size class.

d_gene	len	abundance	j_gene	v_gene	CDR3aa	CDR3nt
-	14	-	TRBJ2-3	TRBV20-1	CSARGSGSTDTQYF	TGCAGTGCTAGAGGAAGCGGGAGCACAGATACGCAGTATTTT
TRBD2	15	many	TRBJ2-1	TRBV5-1	CASREGLAAHNEQFF	TGCGCCAGCAGGGAAGGACTAGCGGCGCACAATGAGCAGTTCTTC
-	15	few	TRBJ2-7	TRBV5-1	CASSLDGASYYEQYF	TGCGCCAGCAGCTTGGATGGAGCTTCCTATTACGAGCAGTACTTC
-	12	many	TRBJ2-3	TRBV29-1	CSVERDTDTQYF	TGCAGCGTTGAAAGGGACACAGATACGCAGTATTTT
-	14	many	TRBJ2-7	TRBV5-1	CASSLVSEGYEQYF	TGCGCCAGCAGCTTGGTTAGTGAAGGCTACGAGCAGTACTTC
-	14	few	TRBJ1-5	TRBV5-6	CASSLGPPTQPQHF	TGTGCCAGCAGCTTGGGCCCCCCAACGCAGCCCCAGCATTTT
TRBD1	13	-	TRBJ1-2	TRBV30	CAWSVRTGNSYTF	TGTGCCTGGAGTGTACGGACAGGGAATAGCTACACCTTC
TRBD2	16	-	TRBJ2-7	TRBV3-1	CASSHYLGGPPYEQYF	TGTGCCAGCAGCCACTACCTGGGAGGGCCCCCCTACGAGCAGTACTTC
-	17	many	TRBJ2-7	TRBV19	CASSKWAGGAGMREQYF	TGTGCCAGTAGTAAATGGGCCGGCGGGGCCGGAATGCGGGAGCAGTACTTC
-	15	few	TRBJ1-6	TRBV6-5	CASSWGGGENSPLHF	TGTGCCAGCAGTTGGGGAGGGGGGGAAAATTCACCCCTCCACTTT
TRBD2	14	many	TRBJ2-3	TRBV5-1	CASSSGTITDTQYF	TGCGCCAGCAGCTCCGGGACTATAACAGATACGCAGTATTTT
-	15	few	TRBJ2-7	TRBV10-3	CAISPGERVSYEQYF	TGTGCCATCAGTCCTGGGGAGCGGGTCTCCTACGAGCAGTACTTC
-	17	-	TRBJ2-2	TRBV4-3	CASSQVGSGELGGELFF	TGCGCCAGCAGCCAAGTCGGATCGGGAGAATTGGGCGGGGAGCTGTTTTTT
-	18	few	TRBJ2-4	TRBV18	CASSPMGSSVGAKNIQYF	TGTGCCAGCTCACCAATGGGCAGCTCCGTTGGGGCCAAAAACATTCAGTACTTC
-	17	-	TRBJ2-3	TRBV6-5	CASSYSLTGTSTDTQYF	TGTGCCAGCAGTTACTCGTTAACAGGGACTAGCACAGATACGCAGTATTTT
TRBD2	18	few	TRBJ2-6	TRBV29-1	CSVVGGGTGSSGANVLTF	TGCAGCGTCGTTGGGGGGGGGACGGGATCCTCTGGGGCCAACGTCCTGACTTTC
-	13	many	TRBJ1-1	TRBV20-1	CSADKREDTEAFF	TGCAGTGCTGATAAGAGGGAGGACACTGAAGCTTTCTTT
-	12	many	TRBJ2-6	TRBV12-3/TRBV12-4	CASSAGANVLTF	TGTGCCAGCAGCGCTGGGGCCAACGTCCTGACTTTC
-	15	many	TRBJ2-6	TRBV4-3	CASSQANVKANVLTF	TGCGCCAGCAGCCAAGCCAACGTAAAGGCCAACGTCCTGACTTTC
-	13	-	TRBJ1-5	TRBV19	CASNTVSNQPQHF	TGTGCCAGTAATACGGTGAGCAATCAGCCCCAGCATTTT
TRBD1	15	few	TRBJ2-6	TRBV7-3	CASSSTGDGANVLTF	TGTGCCAGCAGCTCCACAGGGGACGGGGCCAACGTCCTGACTTTC
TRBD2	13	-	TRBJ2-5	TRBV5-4	CASSWGTSETQYF	TGTGCCAGCAGCTGGGGGACTAGCGAGACCCAGTACTTC
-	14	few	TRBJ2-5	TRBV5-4	CASSFDLGQETQYF	TGTGCCAGCAGCTTCGATCTGGGGCAAGAGACCCAGTACTTC
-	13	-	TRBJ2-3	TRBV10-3	CAIRGGSTDTQYF	TGTGCCATCAGAGGGGGAAGCACAGATACGCAGTATTTT
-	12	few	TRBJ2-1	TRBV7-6	CASSLEQAEQFF	TGTGCCAGCAGCTTAGAACAGGCTGAGCAGTTCTTC
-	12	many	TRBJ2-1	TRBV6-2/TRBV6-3	CASRVGLGEQFF	TGTGCCAGCAGGGTTGGTCTGGGTGAGCAGTTCTTC
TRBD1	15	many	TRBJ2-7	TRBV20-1	CSARVGVQGAHEQYF	TGCAGTGCTAGGGTGGGGGTTCAGGGGGCCCACGAGCAGTACTTC
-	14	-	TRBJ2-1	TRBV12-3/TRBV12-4	CASSPRDWNNEQFF	TGTGCCAGCAGTCCCCGGGACTGGAACAATGAGCAGTTCTTC
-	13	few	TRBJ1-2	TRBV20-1	CSAPDRTNYGYTF	TGCAGTGCGCCCGACAGGACTAACTATGGCTACACCTTC
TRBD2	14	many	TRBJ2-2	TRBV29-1	CSVARSGDHGELFF	TGCAGCGTTGCCCGTAGCGGGGACCACGGGGAGCTGTTTTTT
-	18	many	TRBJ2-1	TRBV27	CASGRLPSGDPTSNEQFF	TGTGCCAGCGGACGTTTACCTTCGGGAGACCCGACTTCCAATGAGCAGTTCTTC
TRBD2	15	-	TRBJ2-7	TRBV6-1	CASSEVASGSHEQYF	TGTGCCAGCAGTGAAGTCGCTAGCGGGAGCCACGAGCAGTACTTC
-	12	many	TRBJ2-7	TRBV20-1	CSARGSSYEQYF	TGCAGTGCTAGGGGGAGCTCCTACGAGCAGTACTTC
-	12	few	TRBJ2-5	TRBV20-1	CSAPHGKETQYF	TGCAGTGCTCCCCATGGAAAAGAGACCCAGTACTTC
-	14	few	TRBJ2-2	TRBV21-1	CASSQRMNTGELFF	TGTGCCAGCAGCCAACGGATGAACACCGGGGAGCTGTTTTTT
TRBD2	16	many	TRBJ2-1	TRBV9	CASSVGDSGIYNEQFF	TGTGCCAGCAGCGTAGGTGATAGCGGGATCTACAATGAGCAGTTCTTC
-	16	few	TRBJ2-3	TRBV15	CATSRRVSGNTDTQYF	TGTGCCACCAGCAGAAGGGTTAGCGGAAACACAGATACGCAGTATTTT
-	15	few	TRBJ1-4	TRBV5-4	CASSARSGVGEKLFF	TGTGCCAGCAGCGCCCGGTCAGGGGTTGGTGAAAAACTGTTTTTT
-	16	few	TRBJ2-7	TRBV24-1	CATSNIGGDHLYEQYF	TGTGCCACCAGTAATATTGGAGGGGACCACCTTTACGAGCAGTACTTC
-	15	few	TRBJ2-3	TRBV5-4	CASSATGTSTDTQYF	TGTGCCAGCAGCGCTACAGGGACCAGCACAGATACGCAGTATTTT
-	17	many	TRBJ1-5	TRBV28	CASGPGDLSAAGQPQHF	TGTGCCAGCGGGCCAGGGGATCTCTCCGCGGCTGGTCAGCCCCAGCATTTT
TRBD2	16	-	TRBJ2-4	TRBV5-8	CASSLTGRAIMDIQYF	TGTGCCAGCAGCTTGACCGGGAGGGCCATTATGGACATTCAGTACTTC
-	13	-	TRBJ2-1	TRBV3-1	CASSQMSPDEQFF	TGTGCCAGCAGCCAAATGAGCCCGGATGAGCAGTTCTTC
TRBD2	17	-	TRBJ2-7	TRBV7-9	CASSLELAGGPTTRQYF	TGTGCCAGCAGCTTAGAGCTAGCGGGAGGCCCTACTACGAGGCAGTACTTC
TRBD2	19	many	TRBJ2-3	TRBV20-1	CSAPDGVAGRSISTDTQYF	TGCAGTGCTCCTGACGGGGTAGCGGGAAGATCAATAAGCACAGATACGCAGTATTTT
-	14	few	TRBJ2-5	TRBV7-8	CASSLRVDPGTQYF	TGTGCCAGCAGCTTACGGGTCGACCCAGGGACCCAGTACTTC
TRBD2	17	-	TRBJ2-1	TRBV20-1	CSARVSRGVAGGTEQFF	TGCAGTGCTAGAGTATCCAGGGGAGTAGCGGGAGGCACTGAGCAGTTCTTC
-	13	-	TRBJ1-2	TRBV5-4	CASSPKTGSGYTF	TGTGCCAGCAGCCCCAAAACAGGCAGTGGCTACACCTTC
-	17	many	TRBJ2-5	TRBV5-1	CASSLFQLSNQGETQYF	TGCGCCAGCAGCTTATTTCAGTTATCCAACCAAGGGGAGACCCAGTACTTC
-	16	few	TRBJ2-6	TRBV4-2	CASSLYRDSGANVLTF	TGTGCCAGCAGCCTTTATAGGGACTCTGGGGCCAACGTCCTGACTTTC
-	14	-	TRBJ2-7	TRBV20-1	CSAPKPGHLYEQYF	TGCAGTGCTCCAAAGCCGGGACACCTATACGAGCAGTACTTC
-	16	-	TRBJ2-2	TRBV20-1	CSARDQVGGVTGELFF	TGCAGTGCTAGAGATCAGGTGGGAGGCGTCACCGGGGAGCTGTTTTTT
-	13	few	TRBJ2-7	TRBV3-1	CASSQSGLGEQYF	TGTGCCAGCAGCCAAAGCGGGTTGGGCGAGCAGTACTTC
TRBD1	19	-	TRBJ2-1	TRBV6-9	CASSETGQGPIGENNEQFF	TGTGCCAGCAGTGAGACGGGACAGGGGCCCATCGGGGAGAACAATGAGCAGTTCTTC
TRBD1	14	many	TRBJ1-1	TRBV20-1	CSATTPTGGTEAFF	TGCAGTGCTACCACGCCCACAGGGGGCACTGAAGCTTTCTTT
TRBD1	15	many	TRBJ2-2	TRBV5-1	CASSTGTVNTGELFF	TGCGCCAGCAGCACCGGGACAGTGAACACCGGGGAGCTGTTTTTT
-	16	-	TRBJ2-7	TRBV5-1	CASSLPGTEGTYEQYF	TGCGCCAGCAGCTTGCCAGGTACGGAGGGAACTTACGAGCAGTACTTC
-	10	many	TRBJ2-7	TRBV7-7	CHTGSHEQYF	TGTCACACAGGGTCCCACGAGCAGTACTTC